Below, 12 T cell receptor beta chains from the same sample are listed, as sequenced in a study of neurological immune-mediated disorders. TCRdb independently ran MiXCR on the 5' RACE reads; one entry per CDR3 protein. The sample yields tens of thousands of distinct CDR3 sequences, over 3.5% seen once. Specimen: PBMCs. The receptors were gathered from a woman aged 45-59 years with multiple sclerosis.

This clonotype was counted ten times or more. Here the CDR3 DNA reads TGTGCCAGCACCCTACCTGTTCCCGGGACGGCAGTAGAAAAACTGTTTTTT. It encodes CASTLPVPGTAVEKLFF. V usage is TRBV7-9 and J usage is TRBJ1-4; possible D gene TRBD1, 5 bases. This CDR3 is built from 17 residues. CDR1 and CDR2 from the germline V gene are SEHNR and FQNEAQ (reference sequence). Trimming left V 7 bases short and J 8 bases short, with 26 bases between. The variable domain in full, with the rest retrieved from reference TRBV7-9 and TRBJ1-4, is DTGVSQNPRHKITKRGQNVTFRCDPISEHNRLYWYRQTLGQGPEFLTYFQNEAQLEKSRLLSDRFSAERPKGSFSTLEIQRTEQGDSAMYLCASTLPVPGTAVEKLFFGSGTQLSVL.

This clonotype occurred many times. The V call is TRBV5-1, the J call TRBJ2-1; TRBD2 matches at 8 bases. V lost 0 bases and J lost 4; bases outside the gene matches: 6. Germline V gives CDR1 SGHRS, CDR2 YFSETQ. The CDR3 loop spans 16 amino acids. The CDR3 here is CASSLAGGETYNEQFF. The CDR3 region has the DNA TGCGCCAGCAGCTTGGCCGGGGGGGAGACTTACAATGAGCAGTTCTTC.

This clonotype was counted a few times. V gene TRBV15 combines with J gene TRBJ1-2; 9 positions agree with TRBD1. From germline, CDR1 is LNHNV and CDR2 YYDKDF (reference sequence). Trimming cost V 3 bases and J 6 bases; bases outside gene matches: 11. CDR3 length: 16 amino acids. As DNA, the CDR3 is TGTGCCACCAGCAGTGTCCCGGGACAGGGTGTCAATGGCTACACCTTC. This gives the protein CATSSVPGQGVNGYTF.

This clonotype was detected many times. A read error may produce the germline difference seen at one junction end. CDR3 loop: CSARTESNSPLNF. The CDR3 DNA is TGCAGTGCTCGGACGGAGAGTAATTCACCCCTCAACTTT. This sequence joins TRBV20-1 and TRBJ1-6, with D uncertain. Germline CDR1 is DFQATT and CDR2 is SNEGSKA (reference sequence). This CDR3 contains 13 residues.

This clonotype has at least ten counts. The gene calls are TRBV10-3 and TRBJ2-1; 15 bases are a match to TRBD2. J was trimmed by 8 bases and V by 0 bases; bases with no gene match: 8. The germline CDR1 and CDR2 sequences are ENHRY and SYGVKD. This CDR3 has 18 residues. The CDR3 loop is CAISESRRTSGRGYEQFF. The DNA for the CDR3 is TGTGCCATCAGTGAGTCCCGTCGGACTAGCGGGAGGGGCTATGAGCAGTTCTTC.

Concerning this clonotype itself: A clone one base away is much larger, so this may be a read error. The chain carries TRBV3-1 and TRBJ2-7; 10 bases line up with TRBD1. The V and J ends lost 4 bases and 0 bases, in that order; junction bases with no gene match: 3. CDR3 length: 15 amino acids. Germline V gene data show CDR1 as LGHDT and CDR2 as YNNKEL (reference sequence). CDR3 residues: CASSRGQGDSYEQYF. CDR3 bases: TGTGCCAGCAGCCGCGGACAGGGGGACTCCTACGAGCAGTACTTC.

This clonotype was detected many times. This chain links TRBV15 with TRBJ2-7; 7 nucleotides line up with TRBD2. Trimming removed 4 bases from V and 6 bases from J; junction bases left unmatched: 6. The CDR3 runs to 13 residues. Germline lookup yields CDR1 LNHNV and CDR2 YYDKDF (reference sequence). The CDR3 spells CATSTETGGEQYF. Here the CDR3 DNA reads TGTGCCACCAGCACAGAGACGGGAGGCGAGCAGTACTTC.

This clonotype turned up a few times. The chain has TRBV10-3 and TRBJ2-5; 8 bases line up with TRBD1. After removal of 10 bases from V and 1 base from J, the junction contained 8 bases not matched to a gene. Germline V gene data show CDR1 as ENHRY and CDR2 as SYGVKD. The CDR3 runs 14 residues. CDR3 sequence: CATNRQGTQETQYF. DNA of the CDR3: TGTGCCACCAACCGACAGGGGACCCAAGAGACCCAGTACTTC.

The table lists this clonotype with many counts. The chain recombines TRBV3-1 with TRBJ1-5; D unclear. The CDR3 has 14 residues. The germline CDR1 and CDR2 sequences are LGHDT and YNNKEL (reference sequence). With 2 bases removed from V and 1 base from J, the gap between germline ends came to 6 bases. CDR3 sequence: CASSQRLSNQPQHF. Written as DNA, the CDR3 is TGTGCCAGCAGCCAACGTCTAAGCAATCAGCCCCAGCATTTT. Together with reference TRBV3-1 and TRBJ1-5, the CDR3 gives the full variable domain: DTAVSQTPKYLVTQMGNDKSIKCEQNLGHDTMYWYKQDSKKFLKIMFSYNNKELIINETVPNRFSPKSPDKAHLNLHINSLELGDSAVYFCASSQRLSNQPQHFGDGTRLSIL.

This clonotype occurred many times. The rearrangement links TRBV6-5 to TRBJ2-5; 9 positions match TRBD1. The CDR3 extends over 14 amino acids. Looked up from germline, CDR1 is MNHEY and CDR2 is SVGAGI. The trim removed 6 bases at V and 4 bases at J, leaving 6 bases unmatched. CDR3 nucleotides: TGTGCCAGCAGGCCAACAGGGGGCCCAGAGACCCAGTACTTC. Residues: CASRPTGGPETQYF.

This clonotype showed up many times. The chain couples TRBV5-1 to TRBJ1-6, with D possibly TRBD1 on 6 matching bases. Germline V gene lookup returns CDR1 SGHRS and CDR2 YFSETQ. The CDR3 is made up of 15 amino acids. The V end lost 1 base, the J end lost 5 bases, and 10 bases lay between the germline ends. In DNA form, the CDR3 reads TGCGCCAGCAGCTTGCCACAGGGAGATAATTCACCCCTCCACTTT. Translated: CASSLPQGDNSPLHF. Full variable domain (missing parts from reference TRBV5-1 and TRBJ1-6): KAGVTQTPRYLIKTRGQQVTLSCSPISGHRSVSWYQQTPGQGLQFLFEYFSETQRNKGNFPGRFSGRQFSNSRSEMNVSTLELGDSALYLCASSLPQGDNSPLHFGNGTRLTVT.

This clonotype was detected ten times or more. The chain has TRBV20-1 and TRBJ1-6; D is uncertain. The CDR3 extends over 12 amino acids. V lost 6 bases to trimming and J lost 7 bases, with 10 bases between them. CDR1 is DFQATT and CDR2 is SNEGSKA in the germline V gene (reference sequence). The CDR3 is CSATAGNSPLHF. The CDR3 DNA reads as TGCAGTGCAACCGCGGGAAATTCACCCCTCCACTTT.